These 13 T cell receptor beta chains were sequenced from one sample in a study of identical twins. TCRdb re-derived calls from the 5' RACE reads in MiXCR, one entry per CDR3 protein. The profile shows 500,000 to 600,000 distinct CDR3 sequences, roughly a fifth of them singletons. The same data also contributed to another study, on T cells expressing NK-cell markers.

The sequenced sample consisted of CD4+ T cells sorted from blood. The receptors stem from a woman aged 18-29 years in good health.

A few counts support this clonotype. The J gene is TRBJ2-7, the V gene TRBV5-1; 11 bases agree with TRBD2. V was clipped by 4 bases and J by 5 bases; unmatched bases: 8. The CDR3 is made up of 15 amino acids. Looked up from germline, CDR1 is SGHRS and CDR2 is YFSETQ. The CDR3 bases are TGCGCCAGCAGCCCACAGACTAGCGGGGTTAACGAGCAGTACTTC. Translation gives CASSPQTSGVNEQYF.

The rearrangement joins TRBV18 to TRBJ2-6, with D possibly matching TRBD1 (5 bases). With 3 bases removed from V and 9 bases from J, the gap between germline ends came to 15 bases. Germline CDR1 is KGHSH and CDR2 is LQKENI. The CDR3 totals 15 residues. CDR3 loop: CASSPQDSSVNVLTF. As DNA, the CDR3 is TGTGCCAGCTCACCTCAAGACAGTTCCGTCAACGTCCTGACTTTC.

Ten or more counts support this clonotype. V gene TRBV29-1 combines with J gene TRBJ2-7; TRBD2 matches at 8 bases. CDR1 and CDR2 (germline): SQVTM, ANQGSEA. Germline trimming cut 7 bases from V and 2 bases from J; bases unmatched to any gene: 10. The CDR3 is made up of 14 amino acids. This CDR3 is CSAAPSGPTYEQYF. The CDR3 nucleotides are TGCAGCGCTGCCCCTAGCGGGCCTACCTACGAGCAGTACTTC.

J is TRBJ2-7 and V is TRBV5-1; no definite D call. The germline V gene encodes CDR1 SGHRS and CDR2 YFSETQ. V was pared by 2 bases and J by 2 bases, with 8 bases between. The CDR3 is made up of 13 amino acids. The CDR3 loop is CASSLTAPYEQYF. The CDR3 nucleotides read TGCGCCAGCAGCTTAACAGCCCCCTACGAGCAGTACTTC.

The chain joins TRBV10-3 to TRBJ2-3, with 11 bases identical to TRBD2. The CDR3 is made up of 15 amino acids. Losses at the gene ends were 3 bases for V and 4 bases for J; bases not matched to a gene: 3. In germline, CDR1 is ENHRY, CDR2 SYGVKD. CDR3 bases: TGTGCCATCAGTGAATCGACTAGCGGGGCAGATACGCAGTATTTT. Its protein is CAISESTSGADTQYF.

The sample holds many counts of this clonotype. CDR3 in amino acids: CASRLTLNEQFF. The DNA for the CDR3 is TGTGCCAGCAGGTTAACGCTCAATGAGCAGTTCTTC. V gene TRBV7-9 combines with J gene TRBJ2-1, with D hard to call. Looked up from germline, CDR1 is SEHNR and CDR2 is FQNEAQ (reference sequence). V was shortened by 6 bases and J by 6 bases, with 9 bases between the two germline ends. The CDR3 loop spans 12 amino acids.

The V call is TRBV7-2, the J call TRBJ1-1; 7 bases are shared with TRBD1. V shed 5 bases and J 3 bases; nucleotides not matched to a gene: 9. The length of the CDR3 is 15 residues. The germline V gene has CDR1 SGHTA and CDR2 FQGNSA. For the CDR3, the DNA is TGTGCCAGCAGCCGATTCAGGGGGATGGACACTGAAGCTTTCTTT. It codes for CASSRFRGMDTEAFF.

This clonotype was seen a handful of times. This chain links TRBV7-9 with TRBJ2-7; the match to TRBD1 covers 12 bases. The CDR3 has 15 residues. The trim removed 3 bases at V and 7 bases at J, leaving 7 bases unmatched. Germline V gene lookup returns CDR1 SEHNR and CDR2 FQNEAQ (reference sequence). Here the CDR3 DNA reads TGTGCCAGCAGCTTTAAGGGACAGGGGGCGTTTGAGCAGTACTTC. It yields the protein CASSFKGQGAFEQYF.

This clonotype showed up many times. This chain uses TRBV20-1 with TRBJ1-1; D may be TRBD1 (6 bases). From germline, CDR1 is DFQATT and CDR2 SNEGSKA (reference sequence). Deletions cut 5 bases from V and 4 bases from J, with 17 bases between. The CDR3 length is 14 residues. This CDR3 reads CSARPGGEGTEAFF. In DNA form, the CDR3 reads TGCAGTGCTCGGCCGGGGGGCGAAGGCACTGAAGCTTTCTTT.

The chain links TRBV12-3 or TRBV12-4 to TRBJ2-5; 7 bases fit TRBD2. This CDR3 contains 15 residues. Trimming took 3 bases from V and 4 from J; bases not matched to a gene: 8. The CDR3 DNA follows: TGTGCCAGCAGTTTTGGCACTTGGGGGGGAGAGACCCAGTACTTC. Translated, it gives CASSFGTWGGETQYF.

The chain links TRBV7-9 to TRBJ2-1; D might be TRBD1 or TRBD2, each matching 5 bases. The CDR3 is 15 amino acids. The germline gives CDR1 SEHNR, CDR2 FQNEAQ (reference sequence). V lost 2 bases and J lost 5, with 13 bases in between. The CDR3 region has the DNA TGTGCCAGCAGCTTATATGGGACGACCAACAATGAGCAGTTCTTC. Protein: CASSLYGTTNNEQFF. The full variable domain, completed using reference TRBV7-9 and TRBJ2-1, is DTGVSQNPRHKITKRGQNVTFRCDPISEHNRLYWYRQTLGQGPEFLTYFQNEAQLEKSRLLSDRFSAERPKGSFSTLEIQRTEQGDSAMYLCASSLYGTTNNEQFFGPGTRLTVL.

This chain links TRBV10-3 with TRBJ1-1; TRBD1 aligns across 7 bases. The germline V gene has CDR1 ENHRY and CDR2 SYGVKD. V lost 2 bases to trimming and J lost 9 bases; unmatched junction nucleotides: 3. This CDR3 is built from 12 residues. CDR3 amino acids: CAISEVQGKAFF. DNA for the CDR3: TGTGCCATCAGTGAGGTACAGGGGAAAGCTTTCTTT.

This clonotype was recorded a few times. The rearrangement joins TRBV3-1 to TRBJ1-2; D uncertain. CDR1 is LGHDT and CDR2 is YNNKEL in the germline V gene (reference sequence). V was shortened by 1 base and J by 3 bases, with 9 bases between the two germline ends. CDR3 size: 14 residues. CDR3 region: CASSQGSGDYGYTF. Written as DNA, the CDR3 is TGTGCCAGCAGCCAAGGTTCCGGTGACTATGGCTACACCTTC.